This record covers a single TCR beta chain. In this sample, this clonotype turned up a few times. Its antigen specificity is not known. Base-call qualities are not available, and no considerably larger clone is one nucleotide away. Stable Graves' hyperthyroidism was defined as no progression to ophthalmopathy during 18 months of follow-up. Hyperthyroidism patients were newly diagnosed, had a disease duration of under 2 months, and were aged 18 to 65 years. Any patient with an uncontrolled infection, another autoimmune disease, pregnancy or lactation was excluded. Diagnoses were established on the basis of clinical symptoms, serum thyroxine and TRAb, thyroid ultrasound, and orbital computed tomography. PBMCs were isolated from about 10 ml of fresh peripheral blood by Ficoll-Paque density gradient centrifugation. Trizol reagent was used to extract total RNA, and RNA quality was then checked on an Agilent 2100 Bioanalyzer.

This specimen comes from a study of T cells in Graves' hyperthyroidism and ophthalmopathy (dated by TCRdb to the late 2010s). Looking at the study overall: Peripheral blood samples were taken at the time of initial diagnosis, prior to any treatment. A discovery cohort of around 100 patients, 43 with Graves' ophthalmopathy and about 58 with stable Graves' hyperthyroidism, was used to find distinguishing TCR V-J signatures. Prospective prediction of ophthalmopathy was tested in an independent validation cohort consisting of about 20 hyperthyroidism patients and some 16 patients who later progressed to ophthalmopathy. The 95 to 100 discovery patients were divided at random into training and test sets in a 7:3 ratio. In roughly six Graves' hyperthyroidism patients, the study also compared T-cell repertoires from thyroid tissue with T-cell repertoires from blood. Following sampling, methimazole starting at 30 mg daily was given to hyperthyroidism patients, and high-dose intravenous methylprednisolone was given to ophthalmopathy patients. The paper describes TCR Vbeta CDR3 sequencing of around 140 peripheral blood samples, made up of around 41 ophthalmopathy patients, around 78 hyperthyroidism patients and 17 progressor patients. Overall study results and their limits: In validation, the model predicted progression to ophthalmopathy a median of around 6.5 months before onset, with over 55% sensitivity and around 76% specificity. Most expanded thyroid clonotypes (frequency above 0.001) were also found in blood, which suggests that blood repertoires may mirror thyroid immune responses. Sample size was not statistically predetermined, and investigators were not blinded to group allocation. A 13 V-J signature model separated ophthalmopathy from stable hyperthyroidism, with approximately 87% sensitivity and roughly 81% specificity in cross-validation and 80%/75% in testing.

The CDR3 contains 15 residues, cysteine and phenylalanine counted. Of the read, only the CDR3 DNA is kept; its 45 bases are in frame from base 1. CDR1 and CDR2 (SGHVS, FQNEAQ) derive from the germline V gene. V and J are trimmed by 5 bases and 9 bases, and the gene matches miss 16 bases of the junction. The TCR beta CDR3 regions were amplified from the RNA transcripts. The first round of RT-PCR for the TCR CDR3 was performed with the HTBI primer set and the Qiagen OneStep RT-PCR kit. A second multiplex PCR round built the libraries, followed by size selection and purification. Paired-end sequencing of the libraries was performed with 100 bp reads on an Illumina HiSeq2000. The published analysis was carried out like this. SOAPnuke was used to process the raw data, with reads discarded if the reads contained adapters or uncalled bases, had a mean Phred below 15, or lacked an exact constant-primer or identifier match. COPE v1.2.5 was used to merge the high-quality paired reads, and each unique nucleotide sequence was defined as a clonotype. MiTCR v1.1 was used to align clonotypes to the IMGT TRBV, TRBD and TRBJ reference segments. Only V-J combinations with frequency above 0.0001, covering 99.2% of repertoires, were analysed. The TCS score was defined as F50 (clonal expansion) divided by E x V (chaos), with BLOSUM62-based TCRdist calculated between CDR3 peptides within each V-J. Welch's t-statistics and random forest reduced around 550 V-J features to 13, which were used in a naive Bayes classifier (R e1071). Thyroid-blood repertoire similarity was quantified with the Morisita-Horn index. The public reads were reprocessed in TCRdb via fastp at Q25 and MiXCR, keeping in-frame beta chains. A single entry per CDR3 protein holds the most common genes and DNA from its merged rows. TCRdb's processing, not the authors', yielded these V and J calls. The sample table holds over 700,000 distinct CDR3 sequences, of which roughly 37% were seen once. Of the sample, about 8.9% falls within the top ten clones.

Here the chain combines TRBV7-8 and TRBJ2-7; the junction holds 7 bases that match TRBD1. Sequencing was done on a sample of blood. The clonotype was recovered from a man between 18 and 35 years old with Graves' hyperthyroidism. In nucleotides, the sequence is TGTGCCAGCAGCCCCCCCGGACAGGTCTACGAGCGGCAGTACTTC. It codes for CASSPPGQVYERQYF.